This T cell receptor beta chain was sequenced in a study of blood T cell repertoires in COVID-19. Overall study: Sites across the United States, Italy and Spain contributed samples from acute and convalescent COVID-19.

Germline assignment: CDR1 ENHRY and CDR2 SYGVKD. The CDR3 is 14 residues long. Between the trimmed V and J ends, which lost 0 bases and 7 bases, there was a span of 12 bases. Methods used by the authors: Amplification with reference gene primers provided the estimates of nucleated cell counts. Data came from immunoSEQ multiplex PCR; TCRdb stores just in-frame clones and leaves some out. That table furnishes V, J and clone size, whereas the DNA furnished D and trimming. The repertoire holds approximately 230,000 clones, with about 91% as singletons. The sample comprised peripheral blood. This receptor was taken from a woman in her 30s with COVID-19, enrolled during active disease. The V gene is TRBV10-3, the J gene TRBJ1-2, with no clear D. The CDR3 DNA reads as TGTGCCATCAGTGAGTCTGTCTCAGAGGGTGGCTACACCTTC. Amino acid sequence: CAISESVSEGGYTF.